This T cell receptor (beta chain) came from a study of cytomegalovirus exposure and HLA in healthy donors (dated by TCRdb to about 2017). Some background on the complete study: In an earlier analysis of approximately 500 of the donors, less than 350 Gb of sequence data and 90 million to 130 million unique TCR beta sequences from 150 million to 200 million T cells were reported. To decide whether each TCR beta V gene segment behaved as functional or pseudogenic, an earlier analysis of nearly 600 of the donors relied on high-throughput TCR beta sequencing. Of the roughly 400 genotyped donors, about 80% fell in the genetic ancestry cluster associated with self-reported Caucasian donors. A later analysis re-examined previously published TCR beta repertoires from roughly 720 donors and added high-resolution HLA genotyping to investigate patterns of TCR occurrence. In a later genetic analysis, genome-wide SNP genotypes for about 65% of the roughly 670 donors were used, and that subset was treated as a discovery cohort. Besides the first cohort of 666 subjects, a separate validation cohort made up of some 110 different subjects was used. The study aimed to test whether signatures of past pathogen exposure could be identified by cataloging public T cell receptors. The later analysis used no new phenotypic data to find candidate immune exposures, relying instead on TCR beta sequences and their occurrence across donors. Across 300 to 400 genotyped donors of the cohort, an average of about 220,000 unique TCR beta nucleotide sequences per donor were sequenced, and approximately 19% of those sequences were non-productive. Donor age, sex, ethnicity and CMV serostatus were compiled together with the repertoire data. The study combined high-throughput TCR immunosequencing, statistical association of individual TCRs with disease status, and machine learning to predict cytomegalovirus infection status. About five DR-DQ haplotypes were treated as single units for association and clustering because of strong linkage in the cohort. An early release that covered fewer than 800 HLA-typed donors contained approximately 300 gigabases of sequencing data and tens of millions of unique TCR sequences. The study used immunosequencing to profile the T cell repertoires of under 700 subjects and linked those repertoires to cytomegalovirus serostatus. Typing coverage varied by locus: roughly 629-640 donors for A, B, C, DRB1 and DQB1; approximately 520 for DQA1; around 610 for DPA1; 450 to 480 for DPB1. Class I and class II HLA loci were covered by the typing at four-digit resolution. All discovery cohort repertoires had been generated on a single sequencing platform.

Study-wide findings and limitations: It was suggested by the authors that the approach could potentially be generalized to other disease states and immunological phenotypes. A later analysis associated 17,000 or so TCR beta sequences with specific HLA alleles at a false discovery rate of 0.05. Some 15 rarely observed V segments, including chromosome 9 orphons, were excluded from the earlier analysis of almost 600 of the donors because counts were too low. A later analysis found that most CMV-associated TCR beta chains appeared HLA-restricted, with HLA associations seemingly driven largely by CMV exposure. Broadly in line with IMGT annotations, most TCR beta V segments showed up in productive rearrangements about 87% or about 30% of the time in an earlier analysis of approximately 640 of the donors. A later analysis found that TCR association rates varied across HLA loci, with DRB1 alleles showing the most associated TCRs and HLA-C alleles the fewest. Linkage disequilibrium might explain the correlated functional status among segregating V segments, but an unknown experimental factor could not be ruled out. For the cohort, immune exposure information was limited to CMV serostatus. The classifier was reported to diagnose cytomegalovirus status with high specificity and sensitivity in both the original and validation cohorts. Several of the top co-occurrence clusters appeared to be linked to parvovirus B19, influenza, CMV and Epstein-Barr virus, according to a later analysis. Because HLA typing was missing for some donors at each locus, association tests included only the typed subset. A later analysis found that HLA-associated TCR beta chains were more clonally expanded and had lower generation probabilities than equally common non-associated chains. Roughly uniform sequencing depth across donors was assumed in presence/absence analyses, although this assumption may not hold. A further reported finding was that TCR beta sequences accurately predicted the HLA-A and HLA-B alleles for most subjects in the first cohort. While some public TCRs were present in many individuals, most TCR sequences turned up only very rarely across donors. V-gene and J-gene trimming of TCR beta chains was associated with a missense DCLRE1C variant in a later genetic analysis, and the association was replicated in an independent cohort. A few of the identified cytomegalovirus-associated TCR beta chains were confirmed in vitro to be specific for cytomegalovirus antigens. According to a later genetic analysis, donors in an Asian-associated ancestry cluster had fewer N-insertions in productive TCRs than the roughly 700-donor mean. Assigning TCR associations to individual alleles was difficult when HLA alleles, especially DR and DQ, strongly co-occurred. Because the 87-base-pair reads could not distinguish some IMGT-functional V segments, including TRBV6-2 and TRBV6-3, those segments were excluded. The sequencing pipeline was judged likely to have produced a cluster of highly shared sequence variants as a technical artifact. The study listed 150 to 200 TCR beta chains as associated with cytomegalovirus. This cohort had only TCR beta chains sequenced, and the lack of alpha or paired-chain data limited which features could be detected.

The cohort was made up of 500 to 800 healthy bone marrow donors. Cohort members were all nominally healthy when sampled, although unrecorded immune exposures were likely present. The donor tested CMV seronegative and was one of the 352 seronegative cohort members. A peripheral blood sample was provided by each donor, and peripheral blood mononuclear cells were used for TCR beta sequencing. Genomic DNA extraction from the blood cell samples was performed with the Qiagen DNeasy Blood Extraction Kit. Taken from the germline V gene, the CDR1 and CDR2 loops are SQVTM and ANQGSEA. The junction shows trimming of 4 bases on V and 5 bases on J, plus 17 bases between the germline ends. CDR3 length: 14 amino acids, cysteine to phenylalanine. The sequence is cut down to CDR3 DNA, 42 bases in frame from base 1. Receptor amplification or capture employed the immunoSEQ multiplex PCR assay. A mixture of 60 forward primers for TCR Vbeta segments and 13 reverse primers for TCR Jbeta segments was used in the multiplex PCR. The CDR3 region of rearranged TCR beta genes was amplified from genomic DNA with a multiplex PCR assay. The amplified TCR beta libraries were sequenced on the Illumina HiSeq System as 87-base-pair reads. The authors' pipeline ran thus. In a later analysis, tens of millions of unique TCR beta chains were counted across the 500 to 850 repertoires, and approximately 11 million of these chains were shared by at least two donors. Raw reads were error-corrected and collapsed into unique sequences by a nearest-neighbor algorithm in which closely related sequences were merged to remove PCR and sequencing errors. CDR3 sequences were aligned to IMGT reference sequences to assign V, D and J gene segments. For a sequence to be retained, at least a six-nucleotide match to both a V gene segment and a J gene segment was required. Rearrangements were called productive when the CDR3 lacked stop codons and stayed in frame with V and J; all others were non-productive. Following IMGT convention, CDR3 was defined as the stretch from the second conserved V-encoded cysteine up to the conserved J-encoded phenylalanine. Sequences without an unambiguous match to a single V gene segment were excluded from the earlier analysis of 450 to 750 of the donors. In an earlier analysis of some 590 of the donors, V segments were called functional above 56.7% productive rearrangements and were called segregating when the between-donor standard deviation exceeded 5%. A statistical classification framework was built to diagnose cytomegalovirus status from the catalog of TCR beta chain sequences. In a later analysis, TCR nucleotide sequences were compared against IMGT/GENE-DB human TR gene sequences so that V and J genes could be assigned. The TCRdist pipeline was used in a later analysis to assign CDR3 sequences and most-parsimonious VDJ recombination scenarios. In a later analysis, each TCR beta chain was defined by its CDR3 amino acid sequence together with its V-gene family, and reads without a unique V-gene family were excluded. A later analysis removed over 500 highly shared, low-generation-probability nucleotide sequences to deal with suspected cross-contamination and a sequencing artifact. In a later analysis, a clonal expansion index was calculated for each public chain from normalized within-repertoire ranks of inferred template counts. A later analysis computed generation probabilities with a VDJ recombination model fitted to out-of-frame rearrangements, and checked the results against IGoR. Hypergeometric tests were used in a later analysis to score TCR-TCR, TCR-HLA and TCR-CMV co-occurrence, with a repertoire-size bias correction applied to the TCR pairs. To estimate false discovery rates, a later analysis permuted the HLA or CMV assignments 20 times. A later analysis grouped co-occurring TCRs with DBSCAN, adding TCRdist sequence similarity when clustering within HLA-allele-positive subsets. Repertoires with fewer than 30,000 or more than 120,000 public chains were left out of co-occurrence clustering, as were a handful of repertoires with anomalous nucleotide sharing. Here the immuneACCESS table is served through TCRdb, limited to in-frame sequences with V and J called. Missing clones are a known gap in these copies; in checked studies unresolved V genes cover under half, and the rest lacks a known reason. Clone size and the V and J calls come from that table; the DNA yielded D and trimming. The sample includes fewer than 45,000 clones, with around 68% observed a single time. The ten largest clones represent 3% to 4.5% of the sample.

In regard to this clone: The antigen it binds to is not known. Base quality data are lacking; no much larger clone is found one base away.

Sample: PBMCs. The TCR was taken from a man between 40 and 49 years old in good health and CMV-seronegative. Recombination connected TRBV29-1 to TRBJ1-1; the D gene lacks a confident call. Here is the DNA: TGCAGCGTTGTTAATGCCAGGACGGGGACTGAAGCTTTCTTT. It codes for CSVVNARTGTEAFF.